What follows are 12 T cell receptor beta chains derived from one specimen sequenced in a study of blood T cell repertoires in COVID-19. Only in-frame clones appear in the TCRdb table, and some are missing; sequencing was by immunoSEQ multiplex PCR. The data hold some 460,000 clones, with about nine tenths observed a single time. The sequenced sample was PBMCs or T cells enriched from blood (not recorded which). The source is a woman under 30 who had recovered from COVID-19.

There are a few counts of this clone. The chain is built from TRBV25-1 and TRBJ2-3; possibly TRBD2 for D (5 bases). The CDR3 sequence is 14 residues long. Germline CDR1 and CDR2: MGHDK and SYGVNS. The V gene lost 2 bases and the J gene lost 8 bases, with 14 bases spanning the gap. Written as DNA, the CDR3 is TGTGCCAGCAGTGAAAAGGGTAGCGTAGGTACGCAGTATTTT. As protein: CASSEKGSVGTQYF.

This chain joins TRBV11-2 and TRBJ1-2; maybe TRBD1 (5 bases). The CDR3 is 15 amino acids. Germline V CDR1 and CDR2: SGHAT, FQNNGV. Deletions cut 6 bases from V and 8 bases from J, with 22 bases between. The CDR3 DNA is TGTGCCAGCAGACGAGGGGACTTACAGGCGTTCGGCTACACCTTC. The encoded protein is CASRRGDLQAFGYTF.

The chain recombines TRBV5-1 with TRBJ2-2; 14 positions match TRBD2. Germline assignment: CDR1 SGHRS and CDR2 YFSETQ. After removal of 4 bases from V and 0 bases from J, the junction contained 5 bases not matched to a gene. The CDR3 extends over 18 amino acids. The CDR3 sequence is CASSQGLAGVTNTGELFF. The CDR3 nucleotides are TGCGCCAGCAGCCAGGGACTAGCGGGGGTCACGAACACCGGGGAGCTGTTTTTT. The variable domain in full, with the rest retrieved from reference TRBV5-1 and TRBJ2-2, is KAGVTQTPRYLIKTRGQQVTLSCSPISGHRSVSWYQQTPGQGLQFLFEYFSETQRNKGNFPGRFSGRQFSNSRSEMNVSTLELGDSALYLCASSQGLAGVTNTGELFFGEGSRLTVL.

This chain links TRBV5-4 with TRBJ2-1; TRBD1 might be the D (6 bases). Trimming pared 4 bases from V and 4 bases from J, leaving 21 bases between. Germline CDR1 reads SGHNT; CDR2 reads YYREEE (reference sequence). This CDR3 region has 17 residues. CDR3 bases: TGTGCCAGCAGCCCCCAACCGACAGGCGATTTTTACAATGAGCAGTTCTTC. It encodes CASSPQPTGDFYNEQFF. Based on the CDR3 plus reference TRBV5-4 and TRBJ2-1, the full variable domain is ETGVTQSPTHLIKTRGQQVTLRCSSQSGHNTVSWYQQALGQGPQFIFQYYREEENGRGNFPPRFSGLQFPNYSSELNVNALELDDSALYLCASSPQPTGDFYNEQFFGPGTRLTVL.

With regard to this clone: Within the sample, other DNA sequences also encode this same CDR3. This chain uses TRBV5-1 with TRBJ2-5; tentative D call: TRBD1 (5 bases). Per germline, CDR1 SGHRS and CDR2 YFSETQ. With 2 bases removed from V and 1 base from J, the gap between germline ends came to 9 bases. CDR3 length: 14 amino acids. CDR3 sequence (DNA): TGCGCCAGCAGCTTTAAGACAGCCCAAGAGACCCAGTACTTC. Protein sequence: CASSFKTAQETQYF.

The chain carries TRBV11-2 and TRBJ1-2; D may be TRBD1 (6 bases). This CDR3 spans 14 amino acids. CDR1 and CDR2 (germline): SGHAT, FQNNGV. Trimming cost V 4 bases and J 8 bases, with 17 bases left between them. The CDR3 region has the DNA TGTGCCAGCAGCTCCGCCAGCTACACAGGGGGCTACACCTTC. It codes for CASSSASYTGGYTF.

The J gene is TRBJ1-2, the V gene TRBV30, with 7 positions matching TRBD1. Germline V gene sequence: CDR1 GTSNPN, CDR2 SVGIG (reference sequence). This CDR3 comprises 14 residues. The V and J ends lost 3 bases and 4 bases, in that order; junction bases with no gene match: 8. CDR3 bases: TGTGCCTGGAGCAGGACAGGACTTAGCTATGGCTACACCTTC. It yields the protein CAWSRTGLSYGYTF.

This clone has a handful of counts. The chain links TRBV7-2 to TRBJ2-7; D uncertain. Germline assignment: CDR1 SGHTA and CDR2 FQGNSA. Trimming left V 5 bases short and J 2 bases short, with 10 bases between. This CDR3 is 13 amino acids long. In DNA form, the CDR3 reads TGTGCCAGCAGCCAGACACTTACCTACGAGCAGTACTTC. It is translated as CASSQTLTYEQYF.

V usage is TRBV21-1 and J usage is TRBJ1-2; no check of the table's D call, TRBD1, against the DNA was made. TRBV21-1 is a pseudogene locus. CDR3 length: 16 residues. The CDR3 sequence is CASSEGTALTNYGYTF. For the CDR3, the DNA is TGTGCCAGCAGCGAAGGGACAGCGCTAACTAACTATGGCTACACCTTC.

The chain couples TRBV5-1 to TRBJ1-6; D gene unclear. Trimming shortened V by 0 bases and J by 6 bases, and 10 bases separated the two germline ends. CDR3 length: 15 residues. Germline CDR1 is SGHRS and CDR2 is YFSETQ. The CDR3 region is CASSLEPGGNSPLHF. The CDR3 coding sequence is TGCGCCAGCAGCTTGGAGCCCGGTGGTAATTCACCCCTCCACTTT.

The chain is built from TRBV18 and TRBJ1-2; unclear D gene. Germline assignment: CDR1 KGHSH and CDR2 LQKENI. V was trimmed by 2 bases and J by 4 bases, leaving 17 bases between them. The CDR3 covers 16 residues. Here the CDR3 DNA reads TGTGCCAGCTCACCAGGGCTTCCCACTGAATCCTATGGCTACACCTTC. This gives the protein CASSPGLPTESYGYTF.

This sequence joins TRBV3-1 (or the pseudogene TRBV3-2) and TRBJ1-5, with unresolved D. CDR1 and CDR2 (germline): LGHDT, YNNKEL (reference sequence). There are 13 residues in the CDR3. V was cut by 4 bases and J by 3 bases, with 7 bases left in between. DNA of the CDR3: TGTGCCAGCAGCCGGGCCCCCAATCAGCCCCAGCATTTT. Protein sequence: CASSRAPNQPQHF.